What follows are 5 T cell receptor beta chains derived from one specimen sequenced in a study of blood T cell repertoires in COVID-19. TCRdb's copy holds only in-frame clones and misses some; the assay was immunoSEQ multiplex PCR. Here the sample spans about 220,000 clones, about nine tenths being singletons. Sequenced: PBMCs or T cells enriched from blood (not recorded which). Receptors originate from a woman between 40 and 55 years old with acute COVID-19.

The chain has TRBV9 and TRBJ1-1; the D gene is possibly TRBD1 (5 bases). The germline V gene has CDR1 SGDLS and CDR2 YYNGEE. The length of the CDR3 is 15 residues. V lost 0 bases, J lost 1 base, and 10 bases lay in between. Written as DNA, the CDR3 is TGTGCCAGCAGCGTAGTTAGTCAGGGGAACACTGAAGCTTTCTTT. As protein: CASSVVSQGNTEAFF. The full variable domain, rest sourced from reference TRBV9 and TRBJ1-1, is DSGVTQTPKHLITATGQRVTLRCSPRSGDLSVYWYQQSLDQGLQFLIQYYNGEERAKGNILERFSAQQFPDLHSELNLSSLELGDSALYFCASSVVSQGNTEAFFGQGTRLTVV.

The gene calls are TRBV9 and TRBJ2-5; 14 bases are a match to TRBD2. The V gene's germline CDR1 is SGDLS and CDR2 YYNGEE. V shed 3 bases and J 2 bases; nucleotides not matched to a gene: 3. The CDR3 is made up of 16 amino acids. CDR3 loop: CASSERLAGGQETQYF. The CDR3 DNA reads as TGTGCCAGCAGCGAGCGACTAGCGGGGGGGCAAGAGACCCAGTACTTC.

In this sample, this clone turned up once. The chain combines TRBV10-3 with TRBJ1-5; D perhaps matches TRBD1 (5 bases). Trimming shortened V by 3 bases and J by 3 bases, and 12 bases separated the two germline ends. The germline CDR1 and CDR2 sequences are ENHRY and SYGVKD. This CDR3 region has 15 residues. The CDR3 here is CAISDLGGSNQPQHF. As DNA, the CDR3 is TGTGCCATCAGTGACCTTGGGGGGTCCAATCAGCCCCAGCATTTT.

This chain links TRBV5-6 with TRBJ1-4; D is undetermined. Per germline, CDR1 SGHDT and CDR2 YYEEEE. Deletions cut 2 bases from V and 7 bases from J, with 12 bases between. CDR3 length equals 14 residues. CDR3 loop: CASSLSQPGEKLFF. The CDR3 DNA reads TGTGCCAGCAGCTTATCCCAACCAGGTGAAAAACTGTTTTTT.

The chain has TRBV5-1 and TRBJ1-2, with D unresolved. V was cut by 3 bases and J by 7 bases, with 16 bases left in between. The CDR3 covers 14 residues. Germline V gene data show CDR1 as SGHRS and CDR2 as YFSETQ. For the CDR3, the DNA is TGCGCCAGCAGCTCCCTCCTCCCGGGTTCTGGCTACACCTTC. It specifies CASSSLLPGSGYTF.